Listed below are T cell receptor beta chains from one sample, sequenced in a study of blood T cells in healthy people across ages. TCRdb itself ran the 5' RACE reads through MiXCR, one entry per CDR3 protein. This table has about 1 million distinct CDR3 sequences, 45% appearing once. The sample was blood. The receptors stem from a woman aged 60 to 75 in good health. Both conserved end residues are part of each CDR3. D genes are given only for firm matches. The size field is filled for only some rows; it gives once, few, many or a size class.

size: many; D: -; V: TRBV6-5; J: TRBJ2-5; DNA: TGTGCCAGCTCTCAGGGGAGGGGAGAGACCCAGTACTTC; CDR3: CASSQGRGETQYF
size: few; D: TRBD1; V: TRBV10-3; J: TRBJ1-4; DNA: TGTGCCATCAGTCCTAGGGAGGGACAGAAGAATGAAAAACTGTTTTTT; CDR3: CAISPREGQKNEKLFF
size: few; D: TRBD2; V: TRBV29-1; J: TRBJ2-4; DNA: TGCAGCGTTGAAGATTTAGGGACTAGCGGGAGCACTCAGTACTTC; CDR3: CSVEDLGTSGSTQYF
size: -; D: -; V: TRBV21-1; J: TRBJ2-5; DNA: TGTGCCAGCAGAAAGGACAGCATCCAAGAGACCCAGTACTTC; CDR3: CASRKDSIQETQYF
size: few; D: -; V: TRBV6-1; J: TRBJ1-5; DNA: TGTGCCAGCAGTGAAATAGGGGGGCATCAGCCCCAGCATTTT; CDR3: CASSEIGGHQPQHF
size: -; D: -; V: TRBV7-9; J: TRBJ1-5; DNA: TGTGCCAGCAGTCCATCCGGCAATAGCAATCAGCCCCAGCATTTT; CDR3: CASSPSGNSNQPQHF
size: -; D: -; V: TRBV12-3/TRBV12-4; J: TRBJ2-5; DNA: TGTGCCAGCAGTTTATCCCAAGAGATCCAGTACTTC; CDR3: CASSLSQEIQYF
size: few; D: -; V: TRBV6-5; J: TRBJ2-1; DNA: TGTGCCAGCAGTCGGACCCCCGATGGCAATGAGCAGTTCTTC; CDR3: CASSRTPDGNEQFF
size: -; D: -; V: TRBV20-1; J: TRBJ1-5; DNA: TGCAGTGCTAGTACTAGCAATCTGCCCCAGCATTTT; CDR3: CSASTSNLPQHF
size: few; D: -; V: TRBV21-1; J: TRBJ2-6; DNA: TGTGCCAGCAGCAAGTCAGGGACAGGAGGGGTTTTAAAGCACACTGGGGCCAACGTCCTGACTTTC; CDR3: CASSKSGTGGVLKHTGANVLTF
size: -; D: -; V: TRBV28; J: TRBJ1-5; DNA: TGTGCCAGCAGTTTATCCCGACAGGAAAGGCGGCAGCCCCAGCATTTT; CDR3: CASSLSRQERRQPQHF
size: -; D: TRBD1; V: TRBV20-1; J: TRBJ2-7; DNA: TGCAGTGCTAGATACAGGGGGCGATCCTACGAGCAGTACTTC; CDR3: CSARYRGRSYEQYF
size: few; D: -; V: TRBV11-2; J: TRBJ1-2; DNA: TGTGCCAGCAGCTTCTCCAGACCAGCTAACTATGGCTACACCTTC; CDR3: CASSFSRPANYGYTF
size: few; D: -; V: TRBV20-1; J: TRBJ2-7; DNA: TGCAGTGCCGTCCTCGGTCGCTCCTACGAGCAGTACTTC; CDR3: CSAVLGRSYEQYF
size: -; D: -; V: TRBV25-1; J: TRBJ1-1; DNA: TGTGCCAGCAGTGAATTGATAGGGATCTCCACTGAAGCTTTCTTT; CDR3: CASSELIGISTEAFF
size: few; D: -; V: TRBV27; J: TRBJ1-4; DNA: TGTGCCAGCAGTTCTGGGGGAGCTAATGAAAAACTGTTTTTT; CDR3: CASSSGGANEKLFF
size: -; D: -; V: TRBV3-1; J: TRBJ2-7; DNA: TGTGCCAGCAGCCAAGAAGATCCGGGCACCTACGAGCAGTACTTC; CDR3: CASSQEDPGTYEQYF
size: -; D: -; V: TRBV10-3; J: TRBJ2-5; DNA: TGTGCCATCAGTGATGGTGGGGAGACCCAGTACTTC; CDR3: CAISDGGETQYF
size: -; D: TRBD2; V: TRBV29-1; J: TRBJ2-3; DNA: TGCAGCGTCCTAGCGGGAGGGCTGACAGATACGCAGTATTTT; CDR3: CSVLAGGLTDTQYF
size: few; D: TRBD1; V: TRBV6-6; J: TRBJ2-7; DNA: TGTGCCAGCAGTGATGTCGGGACAGGGGGCTCCTACGAGCAGTACTTC; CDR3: CASSDVGTGGSYEQYF
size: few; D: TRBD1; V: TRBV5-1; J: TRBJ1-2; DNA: TGCGCCAGCAGCGGCGGACAGGGGCCCGACATAAATGGCTACACCTTC; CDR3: CASSGGQGPDINGYTF
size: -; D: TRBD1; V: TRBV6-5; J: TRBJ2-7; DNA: TGTGCCAGCAAGACAGGGGACCTTAACGAGCAGTACTTC; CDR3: CASKTGDLNEQYF
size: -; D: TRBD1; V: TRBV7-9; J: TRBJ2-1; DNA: TGTGCCAGCAGCACGCAGGGGGCTAGGGATGAGCAGTTCTTC; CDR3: CASSTQGARDEQFF
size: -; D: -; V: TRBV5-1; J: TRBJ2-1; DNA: TGCGCCAGCAGCTATCCAGGGAGGAATGAGCAGTTCTTC; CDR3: CASSYPGRNEQFF
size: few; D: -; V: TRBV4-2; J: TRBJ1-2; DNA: TGTGCCAGCAGCCAAGATTGGGGAGGCGGCTACACCTTC; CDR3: CASSQDWGGGYTF
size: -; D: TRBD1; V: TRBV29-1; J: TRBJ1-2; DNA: TGCAGCGTGGGGGACAGGGCCCATGGCTACACCTTC; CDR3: CSVGDRAHGYTF
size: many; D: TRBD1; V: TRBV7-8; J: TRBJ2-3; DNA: TGTGCCAGCAGCTCCCCGGGACAGTATGTGGATACGCAGTATTTT; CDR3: CASSSPGQYVDTQYF
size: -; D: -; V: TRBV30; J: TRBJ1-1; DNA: TGTGCCTGGAGTAACCAGGGTATGTACACTGAAGCTTTCTTT; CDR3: CAWSNQGMYTEAFF
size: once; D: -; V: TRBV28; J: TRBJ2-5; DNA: TGTGCCAGCAGTCCCCAACCCTCGGGGGCTGGTTACACGGAGACCCAGTACTTC; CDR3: CASSPQPSGAGYTETQYF
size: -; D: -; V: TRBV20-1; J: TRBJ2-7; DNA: TGCAGTGCTTCTTCTCACTGGAGCTCCTACGAGCAGTACTTC; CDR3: CSASSHWSSYEQYF
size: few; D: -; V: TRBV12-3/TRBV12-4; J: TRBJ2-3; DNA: TGTGCCAGCAGTTTAATACTAGCAGCTAGCACAGATACGCAGTATTTT; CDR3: CASSLILAASTDTQYF
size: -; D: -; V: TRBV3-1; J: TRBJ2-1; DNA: TGTGCCAGCAGCCATCCTGGCAGGGGACGTTACAATGAGCAGTTCTTC; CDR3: CASSHPGRGRYNEQFF
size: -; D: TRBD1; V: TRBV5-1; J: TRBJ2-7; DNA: TGCGCCAGCAGCGACTGGACAGGGGGCGGCTACGAGCAGTACTTC; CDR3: CASSDWTGGGYEQYF
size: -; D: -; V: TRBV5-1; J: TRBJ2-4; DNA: TGCGCCAGCAGCTTGGAGGTGGGCGTTCAGTACTTC; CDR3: CASSLEVGVQYF
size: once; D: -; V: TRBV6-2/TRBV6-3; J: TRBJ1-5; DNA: TGTGCCAGCACCCAGGGTAGGACCCAGCATTTT; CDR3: CASTQGRTQHF
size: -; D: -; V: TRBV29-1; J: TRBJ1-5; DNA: TGCAGCGTCTCACAGGGCTCGGATCAGCCCCAGCATTTT; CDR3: CSVSQGSDQPQHF
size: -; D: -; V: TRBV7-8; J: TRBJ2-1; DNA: TGTGCCAGCAGCCCAACCCCTACCAACAATGAGCAGTTCTTC; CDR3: CASSPTPTNNEQFF
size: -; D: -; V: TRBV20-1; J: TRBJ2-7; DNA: TGCAGTGCTACTTACCGGGACAAGAGCTCCTACGAGCAGTACTTC; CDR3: CSATYRDKSSYEQYF
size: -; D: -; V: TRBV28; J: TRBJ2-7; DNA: TGTGCCAGCAGTGTAGGACCTCTAAGCTCCTACAATGAGCAGTACTTC; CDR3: CASSVGPLSSYNEQYF
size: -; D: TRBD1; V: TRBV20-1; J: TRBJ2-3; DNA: TGCAGTGCTAGTGGCCAGGGGGCTGGCACAGATACGCAGTATTTT; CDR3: CSASGQGAGTDTQYF
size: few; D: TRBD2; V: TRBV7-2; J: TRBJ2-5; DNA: TGTGCCAGCAGCTTTACTAGCGGGAGCTCCGAGACCCAGTACTTC; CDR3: CASSFTSGSSETQYF
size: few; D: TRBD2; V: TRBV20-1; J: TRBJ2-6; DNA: TGCGGTGCTAGCCTAGCGGGGTACTCTGGGGCCAACGTCCTGACTTTC; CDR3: CGASLAGYSGANVLTF
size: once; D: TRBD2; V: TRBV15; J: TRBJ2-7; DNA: TGTGCCACCAGCGTCTGGACTAGCCCCTACAATGAGCAGTACTTC; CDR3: CATSVWTSPYNEQYF
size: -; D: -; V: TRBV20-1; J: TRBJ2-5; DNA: TGCAGTGCAGACCCAGGGGAGGGGTTGGGGACCCAGTACTTC; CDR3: CSADPGEGLGTQYF
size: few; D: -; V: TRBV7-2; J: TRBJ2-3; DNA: TGTGCCAGCAGCCCAGGAGCCCCTAGCACAGATACGCAGTATTTT; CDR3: CASSPGAPSTDTQYF
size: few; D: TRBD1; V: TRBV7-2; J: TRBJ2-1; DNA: TGTGCCAGCAGCTTAAGTGGGACAGGGAGGTACAATGAGCAGTTCTTC; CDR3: CASSLSGTGRYNEQFF